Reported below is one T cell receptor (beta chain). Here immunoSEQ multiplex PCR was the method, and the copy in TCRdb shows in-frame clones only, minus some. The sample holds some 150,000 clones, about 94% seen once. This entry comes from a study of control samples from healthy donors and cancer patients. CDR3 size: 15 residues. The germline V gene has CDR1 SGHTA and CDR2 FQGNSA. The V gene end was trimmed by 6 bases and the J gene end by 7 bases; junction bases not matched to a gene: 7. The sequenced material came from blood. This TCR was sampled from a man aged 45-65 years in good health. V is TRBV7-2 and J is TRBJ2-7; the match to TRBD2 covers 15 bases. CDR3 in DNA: TGTGCCAGCAGGAGGACTAGCGGGAGGGCCGAAGAGCAGTACTTC. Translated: CASRRTSGRAEEQYF.